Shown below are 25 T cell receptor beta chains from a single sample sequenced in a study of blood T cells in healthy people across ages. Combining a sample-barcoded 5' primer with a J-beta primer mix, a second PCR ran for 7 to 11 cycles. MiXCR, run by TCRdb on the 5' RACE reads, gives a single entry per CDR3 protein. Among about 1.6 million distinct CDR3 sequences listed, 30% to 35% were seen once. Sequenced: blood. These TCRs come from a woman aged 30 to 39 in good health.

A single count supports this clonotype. The CDR3 protein is CASSLDPGNTGELFF. The CDR3 nucleotides are TGTGCCAGCAGCTTAGACCCAGGGAACACCGGGGAGCTGTTTTTT. The gene calls are TRBV11-2 and TRBJ2-2; D is unresolved. CDR3 length equals 15 residues. Per germline, CDR1 SGHAT and CDR2 FQNNGV. The V end lost 0 bases, the J end lost 1 base, and 6 bases lay between the germline ends.

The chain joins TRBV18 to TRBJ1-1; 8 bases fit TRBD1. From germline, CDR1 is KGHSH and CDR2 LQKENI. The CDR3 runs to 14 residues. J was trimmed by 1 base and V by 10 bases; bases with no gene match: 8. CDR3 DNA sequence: TGTGCCACCGACCCGACAGGGGCGAACACTGAAGCTTTCTTT. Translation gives CATDPTGANTEAFF.

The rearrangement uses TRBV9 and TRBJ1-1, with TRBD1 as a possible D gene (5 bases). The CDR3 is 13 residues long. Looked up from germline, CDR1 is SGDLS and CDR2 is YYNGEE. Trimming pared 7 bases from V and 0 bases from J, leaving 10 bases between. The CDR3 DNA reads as TGTGCCAGCGGGGGGTCGGTGAACACTGAAGCTTTCTTT. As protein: CASGGSVNTEAFF.

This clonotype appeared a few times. The DNA of the CDR3 is TGCAGTGCTAACCGACAGGGTGGTGGCGAGCAGTACTTC. Protein product: CSANRQGGGEQYF. The rearrangement joins TRBV20-1 to TRBJ2-7; TRBD1 matches 7 bases. CDR1 and CDR2 from the germline V gene are DFQATT and SNEGSKA (reference sequence). CDR3 length equals 13 residues. V dropped 4 bases and J dropped 6; count of bases not matched to a gene: 9.

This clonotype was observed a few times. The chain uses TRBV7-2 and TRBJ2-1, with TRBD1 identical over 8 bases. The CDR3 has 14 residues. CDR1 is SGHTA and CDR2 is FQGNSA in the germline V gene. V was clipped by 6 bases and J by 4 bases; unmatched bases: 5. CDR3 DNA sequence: TGTGCCAGCAGGACGGACAGGGCTTACAATGAGCAGTTCTTC. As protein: CASRTDRAYNEQFF.

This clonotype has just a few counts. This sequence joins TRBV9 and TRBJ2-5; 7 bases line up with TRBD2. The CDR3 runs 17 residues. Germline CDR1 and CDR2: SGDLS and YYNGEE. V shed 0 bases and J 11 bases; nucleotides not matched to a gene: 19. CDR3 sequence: CASSVGASSGFVGEQYF. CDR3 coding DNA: TGTGCCAGCAGCGTAGGGGCGAGTAGCGGGTTTGTTGGAGAGCAGTACTTC.

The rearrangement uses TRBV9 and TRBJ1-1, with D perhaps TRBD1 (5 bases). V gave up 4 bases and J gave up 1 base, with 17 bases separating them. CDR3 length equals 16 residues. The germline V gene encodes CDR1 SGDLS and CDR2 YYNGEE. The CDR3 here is CASSPRARGGNTEAFF. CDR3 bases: TGTGCCAGCAGCCCTCGGGCGAGGGGCGGGAACACTGAAGCTTTCTTT.

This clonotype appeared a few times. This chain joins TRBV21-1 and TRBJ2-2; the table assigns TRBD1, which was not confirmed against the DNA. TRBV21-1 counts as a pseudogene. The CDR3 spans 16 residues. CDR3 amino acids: CAQGPGGEGNTGELFF. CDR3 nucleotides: TGTGCCCAGGGACCTGGGGGGGAAGGGAACACCGGGGAGCTGTTTTTT.

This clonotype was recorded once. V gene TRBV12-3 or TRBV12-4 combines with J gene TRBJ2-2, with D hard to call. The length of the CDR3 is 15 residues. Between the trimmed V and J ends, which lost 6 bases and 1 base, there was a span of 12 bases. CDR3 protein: CASSDERRNTGELFF. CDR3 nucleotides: TGTGCCAGCAGCGACGAACGGCGGAACACCGGGGAGCTGTTTTTT.

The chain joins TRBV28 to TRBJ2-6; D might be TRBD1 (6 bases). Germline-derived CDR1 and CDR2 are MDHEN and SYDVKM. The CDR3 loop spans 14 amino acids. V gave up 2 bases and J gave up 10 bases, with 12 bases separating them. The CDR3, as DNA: TGTGCCAGCAGTTTAGACAGGATCCTAAACGTCCTGACTTTC. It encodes CASSLDRILNVLTF.

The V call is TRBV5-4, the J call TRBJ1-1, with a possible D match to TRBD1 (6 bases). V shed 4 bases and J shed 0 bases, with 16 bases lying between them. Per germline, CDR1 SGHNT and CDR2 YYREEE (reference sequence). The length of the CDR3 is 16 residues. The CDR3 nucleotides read TGTGCCAGCAGCGCAACCACGGACAGAATGAACACTGAAGCTTTCTTT. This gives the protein CASSATTDRMNTEAFF.

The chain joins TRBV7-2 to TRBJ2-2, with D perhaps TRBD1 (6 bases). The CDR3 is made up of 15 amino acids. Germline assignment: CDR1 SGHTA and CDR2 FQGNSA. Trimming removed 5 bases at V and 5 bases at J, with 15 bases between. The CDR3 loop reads CASSRDKLNTGELFF. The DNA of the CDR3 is TGTGCCAGCAGCCGGGACAAATTGAATACCGGGGAGCTGTTTTTT.

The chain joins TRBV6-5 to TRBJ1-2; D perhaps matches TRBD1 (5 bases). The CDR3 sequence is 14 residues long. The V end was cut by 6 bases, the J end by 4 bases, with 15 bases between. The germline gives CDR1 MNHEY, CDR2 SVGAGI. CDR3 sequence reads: CASSRNTGAYGYTF. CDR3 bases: TGTGCCAGCAGCCGCAATACCGGGGCCTATGGCTACACCTTC.

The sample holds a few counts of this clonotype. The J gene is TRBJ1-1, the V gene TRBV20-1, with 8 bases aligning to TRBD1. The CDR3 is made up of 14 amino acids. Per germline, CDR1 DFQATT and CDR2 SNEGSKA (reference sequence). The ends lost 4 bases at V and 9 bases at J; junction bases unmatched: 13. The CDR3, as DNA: TGCAGTGCTAACCCGGGACAGGACACCGTTCAAGCTTTCTTT. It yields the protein CSANPGQDTVQAFF.

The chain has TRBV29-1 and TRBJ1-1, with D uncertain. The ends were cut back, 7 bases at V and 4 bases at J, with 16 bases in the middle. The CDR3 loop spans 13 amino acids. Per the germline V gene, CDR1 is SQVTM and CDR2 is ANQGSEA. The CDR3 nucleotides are TGCAGCGGCGAATTGGCCGGCCCCACTGAAGCTTTCTTT. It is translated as CSGELAGPTEAFF.

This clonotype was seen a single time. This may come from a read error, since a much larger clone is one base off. The CDR3 sequence is CACSSQQGERDTQYF. The CDR3 DNA sequence: TGTGCCTGCAGTTCCCAACAAGGAGAAAGAGATACGCAGTATTTT. V and J are TRBV12-3 or TRBV12-4 and TRBJ2-3; D ambiguous. The CDR3 runs 15 residues.

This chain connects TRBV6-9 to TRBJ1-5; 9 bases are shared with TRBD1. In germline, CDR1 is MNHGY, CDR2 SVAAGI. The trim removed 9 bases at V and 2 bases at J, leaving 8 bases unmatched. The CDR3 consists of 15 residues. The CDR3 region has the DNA TGTGCCAGACGGGACAGGGTGGATGGCAATCAGCCCCAGCATTTT. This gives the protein CARRDRVDGNQPQHF.

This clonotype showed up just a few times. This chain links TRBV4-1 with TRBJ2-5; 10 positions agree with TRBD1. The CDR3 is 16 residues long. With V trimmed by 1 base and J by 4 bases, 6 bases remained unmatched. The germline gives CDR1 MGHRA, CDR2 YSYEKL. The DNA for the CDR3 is TGCGCCAGCAGCCAAGTCGACAGGGGGCAAAGAGAGACCCAGTACTTC. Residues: CASSQVDRGQRETQYF.

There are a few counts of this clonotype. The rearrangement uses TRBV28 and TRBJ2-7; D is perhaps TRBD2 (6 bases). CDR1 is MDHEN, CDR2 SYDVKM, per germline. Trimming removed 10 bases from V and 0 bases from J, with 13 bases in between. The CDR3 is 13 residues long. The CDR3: CATTGVSSYEQYF. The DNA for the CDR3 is TGTGCCACCACGGGGGTTAGCTCCTACGAGCAGTACTTC.

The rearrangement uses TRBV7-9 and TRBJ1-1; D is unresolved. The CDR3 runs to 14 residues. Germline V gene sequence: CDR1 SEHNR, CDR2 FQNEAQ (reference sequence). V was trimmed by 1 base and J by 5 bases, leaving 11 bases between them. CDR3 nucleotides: TGTGCCAGCAGCTTAGATCTTACGGAAACTGAAGCTTTCTTT. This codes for CASSLDLTETEAFF.

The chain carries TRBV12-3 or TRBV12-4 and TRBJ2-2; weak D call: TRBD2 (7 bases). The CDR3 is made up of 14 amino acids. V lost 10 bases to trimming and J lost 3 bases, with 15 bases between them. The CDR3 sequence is CATRGAMDTGELFF. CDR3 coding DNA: TGTGCCACACGGGGGGCGATGGACACCGGGGAGCTGTTTTTT.

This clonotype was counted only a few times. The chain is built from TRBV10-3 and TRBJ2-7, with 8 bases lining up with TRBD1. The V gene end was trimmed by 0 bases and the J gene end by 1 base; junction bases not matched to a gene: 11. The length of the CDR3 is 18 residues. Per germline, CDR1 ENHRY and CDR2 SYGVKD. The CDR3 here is CAISESLSRTGGSYEQYF. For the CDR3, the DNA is TGTGCCATCAGTGAGTCGTTAAGTCGTACAGGGGGTTCCTACGAGCAGTACTTC.

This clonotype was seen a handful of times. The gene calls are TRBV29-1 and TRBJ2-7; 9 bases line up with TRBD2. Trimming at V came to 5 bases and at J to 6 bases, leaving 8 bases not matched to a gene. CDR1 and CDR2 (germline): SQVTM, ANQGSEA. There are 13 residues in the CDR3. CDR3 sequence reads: CSVRKREVSEQYF. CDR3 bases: TGCAGCGTTAGGAAGCGGGAGGTTAGCGAGCAGTACTTC.

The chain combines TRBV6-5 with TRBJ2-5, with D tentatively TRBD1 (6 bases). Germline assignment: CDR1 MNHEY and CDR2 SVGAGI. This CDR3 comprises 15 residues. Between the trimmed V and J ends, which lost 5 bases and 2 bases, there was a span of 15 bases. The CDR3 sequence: CASSTGQNPQETQYF. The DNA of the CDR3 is TGTGCCAGCAGTACAGGACAGAATCCACAAGAGACCCAGTACTTC.

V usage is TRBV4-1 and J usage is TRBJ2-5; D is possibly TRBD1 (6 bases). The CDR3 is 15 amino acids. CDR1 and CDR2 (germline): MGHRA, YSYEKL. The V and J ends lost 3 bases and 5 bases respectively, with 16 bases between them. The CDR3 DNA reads TGCGCCAGCAGCCAGGGGGCCGGGATTCGGGAGACCCAGTACTTC. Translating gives CASSQGAGIRETQYF.